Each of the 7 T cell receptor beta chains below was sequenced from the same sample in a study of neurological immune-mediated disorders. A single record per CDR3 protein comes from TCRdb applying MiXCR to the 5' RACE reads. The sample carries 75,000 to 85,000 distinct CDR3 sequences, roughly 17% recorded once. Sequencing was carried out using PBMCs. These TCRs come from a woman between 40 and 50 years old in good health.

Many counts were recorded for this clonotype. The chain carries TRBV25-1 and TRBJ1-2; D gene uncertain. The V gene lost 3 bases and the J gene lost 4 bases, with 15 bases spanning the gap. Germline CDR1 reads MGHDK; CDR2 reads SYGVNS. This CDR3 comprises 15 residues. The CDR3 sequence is CASSDAAGPIYGYTF. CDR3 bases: TGTGCCAGCAGTGACGCTGCAGGACCTATCTATGGCTACACCTTC.

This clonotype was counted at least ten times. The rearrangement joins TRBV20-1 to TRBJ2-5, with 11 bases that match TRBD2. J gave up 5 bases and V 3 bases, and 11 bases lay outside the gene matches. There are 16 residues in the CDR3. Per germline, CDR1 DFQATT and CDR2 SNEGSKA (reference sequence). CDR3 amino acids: CSASKHRASGGETQYF. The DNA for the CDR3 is TGCAGTGCTAGCAAACATAGGGCTAGCGGGGGGGAGACCCAGTACTTC.

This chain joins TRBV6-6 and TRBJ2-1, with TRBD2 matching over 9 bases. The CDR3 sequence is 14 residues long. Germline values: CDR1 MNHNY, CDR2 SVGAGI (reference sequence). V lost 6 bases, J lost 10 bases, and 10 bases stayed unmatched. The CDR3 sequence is CASREAGGFNEQFF. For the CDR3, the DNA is TGTGCCAGCAGAGAGGCGGGGGGGTTTAACGAGCAGTTCTTC.

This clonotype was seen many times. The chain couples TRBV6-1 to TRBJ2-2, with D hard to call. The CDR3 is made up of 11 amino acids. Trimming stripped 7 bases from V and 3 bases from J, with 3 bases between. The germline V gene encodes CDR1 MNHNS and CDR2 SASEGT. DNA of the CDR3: TGTGCCAGCACCCACACCGGGGAGCTGTTTTTT. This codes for CASTHTGELFF.

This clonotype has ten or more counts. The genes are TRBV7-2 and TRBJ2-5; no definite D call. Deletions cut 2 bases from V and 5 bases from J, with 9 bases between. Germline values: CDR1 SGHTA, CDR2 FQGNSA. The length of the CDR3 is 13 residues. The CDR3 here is CASSLLGRETQYF. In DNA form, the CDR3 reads TGTGCCAGCAGCTTACTCGGGCGGGAGACCCAGTACTTC.

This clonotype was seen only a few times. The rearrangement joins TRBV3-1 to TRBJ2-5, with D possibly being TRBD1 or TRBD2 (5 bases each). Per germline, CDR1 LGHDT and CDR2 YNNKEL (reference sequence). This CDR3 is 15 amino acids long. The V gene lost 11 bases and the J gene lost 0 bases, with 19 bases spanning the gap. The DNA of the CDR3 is TGTGCCGTAATGGGACGCGGTCTGTACCAAGAGACCCAGTACTTC. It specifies CAVMGRGLYQETQYF.

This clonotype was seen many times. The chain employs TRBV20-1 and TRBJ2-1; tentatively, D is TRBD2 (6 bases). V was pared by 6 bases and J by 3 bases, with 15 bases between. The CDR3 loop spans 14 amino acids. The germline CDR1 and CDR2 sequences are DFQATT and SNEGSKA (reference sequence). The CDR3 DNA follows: TGCAGTGCGGCCGGTGGCGGGGTCTACAATGAGCAGTTCTTC. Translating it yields CSAAGGGVYNEQFF.